The 25 T cell receptor beta chains below come from one sample, sequenced in a study of blood T cell repertoires in COVID-19 (TCRdb year 2020). Libraries came from the immunoSEQ multiplex PCR assay. TCRdb stores this immuneACCESS table with in-frame sequences only. Part of the clones is absent; in the studies checked, under half of the shortfall reflects unresolved V genes, and no reason is known for the rest. Recorded for this sample are 130,000 or so clones; around 88% of them occurred a single time. The ten largest account for more than 15% of the sample. Sample: peripheral blood. The receptors derive from a man aged 50 or older with active or convalescent COVID-19.

V usage is TRBV18 and J usage is TRBJ1-3; unclear D gene. The CDR3 length is 16 residues. Trimming removed 1 base from V and 4 bases from J, with 14 bases in between. In germline, CDR1 is KGHSH, CDR2 LQKENI. CDR3 protein: CASSPQTPAEGNTIYF. In DNA, the CDR3 is TGTGCCAGCTCACCACAGACACCGGCTGAAGGAAACACCATATATTTT.

This sequence joins TRBV19 and TRBJ2-2; 10 nucleotides match TRBD2. With V trimmed by 5 bases and J by 7 bases, 13 bases remained unmatched. This CDR3 has 17 residues. Germline V gene lookup returns CDR1 LNHDA and CDR2 SQIVND (reference sequence). CDR3 protein: CASSPSRTSGGFGELFF. The CDR3 nucleotides read TGTGCCAGTAGTCCCTCTCGGACTAGCGGTGGATTCGGGGAGCTGTTTTTT.

This chain links TRBV11-2 with TRBJ1-4; D not resolved. Trimming stripped 1 base from V and 2 bases from J, with 11 bases between. This CDR3 region has 16 residues. CDR1 and CDR2 (germline): SGHAT, FQNNGV. The CDR3 loop is CASSLVVLPTNEKLFF. The CDR3 DNA sequence: TGTGCCAGCAGCTTAGTAGTTCTACCTACTAATGAAAAACTGTTTTTT.

V is TRBV2 and J is TRBJ2-5, with 8 bases aligning to TRBD1. V was pared by 4 bases and J by 2 bases, with 3 bases of the junction left unmatched. This CDR3 comprises 14 residues. Germline CDR1 and CDR2: SNHLY and FYNNEI. The CDR3 is CASSVRTGQETQYF. The DNA of the CDR3 is TGTGCCAGCAGTGTACGGACAGGGCAAGAGACCCAGTACTTC.

The genes are TRBV7-7 and TRBJ1-2; 11 bases agree with TRBD1. Germline assignment: CDR1 SSHAT and CDR2 FNYEAQ (reference sequence). The CDR3 runs 14 residues. Trimming removed 4 bases from V and 7 bases from J; junction bases left unmatched: 5. The chain's CDR3 is CASSYPGQGVGYTF. CDR3 DNA sequence: TGTGCCAGCAGCTACCCGGGACAGGGGGTTGGCTACACCTTC.

V usage is TRBV20-1 and J usage is TRBJ1-5; TRBD1 matches 8 bases. The germline gives CDR1 DFQATT, CDR2 SNEGSKA (reference sequence). V gave up 3 bases and J gave up 6 bases; unmatched junction bases: 4. The CDR3 loop spans 13 amino acids. The DNA for the CDR3 is TGCAGTGCTAGTAGGACAGGGAGTCAGCCCCAGCATTTT. This gives the protein CSASRTGSQPQHF.

The chain uses TRBV19 and TRBJ2-7; TRBD1 is a possible D gene (6 bases). The germline CDR1 and CDR2 sequences are LNHDA and SQIVND (reference sequence). The CDR3 is 16 residues long. V was shortened by 3 bases and J by 3 bases, with 18 bases between the two germline ends. CDR3 nucleotide sequence: TGTGCCAGTAGTATGCGTACAGGGCCGACTCGCTACGAGCAGTACTTC. This translates into CASSMRTGPTRYEQYF. Full variable domain (missing parts from reference TRBV19 and TRBJ2-7): DGGITQSPKYLFRKEGQNVTLSCEQNLNHDAMYWYRQDPGQGLRLIYYSQIVNDFQKGDIAEGYSVSREKKESFPLTVTSAQKNPTAFYLCASSMRTGPTRYEQYFGPGTRLTVT.

The chain links TRBV27 to TRBJ1-1; TRBD1 matches 12 bases. Per the germline V gene, CDR1 is MNHEY and CDR2 is SMNVEV (reference sequence). CDR3 length equals 17 residues. V trimming: 5 bases; J trimming: 7 bases; junction bases outside the gene matches: 14. The CDR3 nucleotides are TGTGCCAGCAGTCTTAAATCCGGGACAGGGGGCGCGAGTGAAGCTTTCTTT. Protein sequence: CASSLKSGTGGASEAFF.

This clone was seen a single time. The chain joins TRBV10-3 to TRBJ1-3; D is possibly TRBD1 (6 bases). Germline V gene sequence: CDR1 ENHRY, CDR2 SYGVKD. The CDR3 runs to 14 residues. Deletions cut 8 bases from V and 0 bases from J, with 11 bases between. The CDR3 sequence: CAIRQALSGNTIYF. In DNA form, the CDR3 reads TGTGCCATCCGACAGGCGCTCTCTGGAAACACCATATATTTT.

The V gene is TRBV18, the J gene TRBJ2-3, with D uncertain. The CDR3 loop spans 13 amino acids. Per germline, CDR1 KGHSH and CDR2 LQKENI. Trimming pared 3 bases from V and 2 bases from J, leaving 6 bases between. The CDR3 here is CASSPTLTDTQYF. CDR3 nucleotides: TGTGCCAGCTCACCTACTCTCACAGATACGCAGTATTTT.

The gene calls are TRBV14 and TRBJ1-4, with no clear D. This CDR3 has 15 residues. Germline V gene data show CDR1 as SGHDN and CDR2 as FVKESK. V dropped 1 base and J dropped 3 bases, with 9 bases sitting between them. CDR3 sequence (DNA): TGTGCCAGCAGCCAAGCAGCACGGGCTAATGAAAAACTGTTTTTT. It translates to CASSQAARANEKLFF.

The chain employs TRBV20-1 and TRBJ2-5; possible D gene TRBD2, 6 bases. There are 16 residues in the CDR3. The V end lost 3 bases, the J end lost 2 bases, and 19 bases lay between the germline ends. In germline, CDR1 is DFQATT, CDR2 SNEGSKA (reference sequence). DNA of the CDR3: TGCAGTGCTAGTCTCCCCGGTGCGGGGAGGCAAGAGACCCAGTACTTC. Its translation is CSASLPGAGRQETQYF.

V gene TRBV9 combines with J gene TRBJ1-3; D perhaps matches TRBD1 (5 bases). Trimming stripped 0 bases from V and 0 bases from J, with 22 bases between. Per germline, CDR1 SGDLS and CDR2 YYNGEE. The CDR3 consists of 20 residues. CDR3 residues: CASSVGPVEGRVGSGNTIYF. Here the CDR3 DNA reads TGTGCCAGCAGCGTAGGCCCTGTGGAGGGGAGAGTAGGCTCTGGAAACACCATATATTTT. Together with reference TRBV9 and TRBJ1-3, the CDR3 gives the full variable domain: DSGVTQTPKHLITATGQRVTLRCSPRSGDLSVYWYQQSLDQGLQFLIQYYNGEERAKGNILERFSAQQFPDLHSELNLSSLELGDSALYFCASSVGPVEGRVGSGNTIYFGEGSWLTVV.

The rearrangement joins TRBV4-1 to TRBJ1-5; D is unclear. The CDR3 loop spans 15 amino acids. Germline V gives CDR1 MGHRA, CDR2 YSYEKL. Trimming took off 0 bases at V and 4 bases at J, with 10 bases between the two ends. CDR3 nucleotide sequence: TGCGCCAGCAGCCAAGAATTACAACAAAATCAGCCCCAGCATTTT. Translating it yields CASSQELQQNQPQHF.

The DNA of the CDR3 is TGCGCCAGCAGCCAATTAGGGACTAGCGGGCAGACCACAGATACGCAGTATTTT. Protein: CASSQLGTSGQTTDTQYF. V gene TRBV4-1 combines with J gene TRBJ2-3; 12 nucleotides match TRBD2. The CDR3 is 18 residues long. Trimming cost V 2 bases and J 2 bases; bases outside gene matches: 8. CDR1 and CDR2 (germline): MGHRA, YSYEKL.

The chain couples TRBV9 to TRBJ2-5; weak D call: TRBD1 (8 bases). The CDR3 is made up of 15 amino acids. CDR1 is SGDLS, CDR2 YYNGEE, per germline. V gave up 0 bases and J gave up 4 bases, with 13 bases separating them. CDR3 amino acids: CASSVVTGGVETQYF. Here the CDR3 DNA reads TGTGCCAGCAGCGTAGTAACAGGGGGGGTAGAGACCCAGTACTTC.

The rearrangement uses TRBV5-5 and TRBJ2-3; TRBD1 agrees at 8 bases. There are 15 residues in the CDR3. The germline V gene encodes CDR1 SGHKS and CDR2 YYEKEE (reference sequence). The V and J ends lost 1 base and 1 base, in that order; junction bases with no gene match: 2. CDR3 DNA sequence: TGTGCCAGCAGCTTGCCGGGACAGGGCACAGATACGCAGTATTTT. Translating gives CASSLPGQGTDTQYF. The complete variable domain, with remaining parts taken from reference TRBV5-5 and TRBJ2-3, reads DAGVTQSPTHLIKTRGQQVTLRCSPISGHKSVSWYQQVLGQGPQFIFQYYEKEERGRGNFPDRFSARQFPNYSSELNVNALLLGDSALYLCASSLPGQGTDTQYFGPGTRLTVL.

The V gene is TRBV27, the J gene TRBJ2-2, with D tentatively TRBD1 (5 bases). Germline V gives CDR1 MNHEY, CDR2 SMNVEV (reference sequence). This CDR3 has 14 residues. Trimming stripped 6 bases from V and 4 bases from J, with 12 bases between. This CDR3 is CASSRRGFTGELFF. The CDR3 nucleotides are TGTGCCAGCAGCCGAAGGGGTTTCACCGGGGAGCTGTTTTTT.

Of note for this clone: The identical CDR3 is also encoded by other nucleotide sequences in the sample. The chain uses TRBV27 and TRBJ1-1; the D gene is possibly TRBD1 (5 bases). V lost 2 bases and J lost 2, with 6 bases in between. The CDR3 is 13 amino acids. CDR1 is MNHEY, CDR2 SMNVEV, per germline (reference sequence). The DNA for the CDR3 is TGTGCCAGCAGTTTAAGGGGTAACACTGAAGCTTTCTTT. It is translated as CASSLRGNTEAFF.

This chain links TRBV5-6 with TRBJ1-4; D remains ambiguous. CDR3 length equals 14 residues. The germline gives CDR1 SGHDT, CDR2 YYEEEE. The ends were cut back, 3 bases at V and 7 bases at J, with 13 bases in the middle. This CDR3 reads CASSSIEGGEKLFF. In DNA form, the CDR3 reads TGTGCCAGCAGCTCAATCGAGGGCGGTGAAAAACTGTTTTTT. Complete variable domain (other parts from reference TRBV5-6 and TRBJ1-4): DAGVTQSPTHLIKTRGQQVTLRCSPKSGHDTVSWYQQALGQGPQFIFQYYEEEERQRGNFPDRFSGHQFPNYSSELNVNALLLGDSALYLCASSSIEGGEKLFFGSGTQLSVL.

The chain couples TRBV2 to TRBJ2-1; tentatively, D is TRBD2 (6 bases). CDR1 and CDR2 from the germline V gene are SNHLY and FYNNEI. Trimming removed 2 bases from V and 2 bases from J, with 13 bases in between. This CDR3 spans 16 amino acids. DNA for the CDR3: TGTGCCAGCAGTGAAATGGGGGGAGGACCCTACAATGAGCAGTTCTTC. It specifies CASSEMGGGPYNEQFF.

The genes are TRBV5-1 and TRBJ2-5, with 8 bases matching TRBD1. The germline gives CDR1 SGHRS, CDR2 YFSETQ. V gave up 0 bases and J gave up 4 bases; unmatched junction bases: 5. The CDR3 has 15 amino acids. CDR3: CASSLGSGGGETQYF. In DNA form, the CDR3 reads TGCGCCAGCAGCTTGGGGTCAGGGGGCGGAGAGACCCAGTACTTC.

The chain is built from TRBV3-1 (or the pseudogene TRBV3-2) and TRBJ1-1; 7 nucleotides agree with TRBD1. Germline trimming cut 4 bases from V and 4 bases from J; bases unmatched to any gene: 3. Germline V CDR1 and CDR2: LGHDT, YNNKEL (reference sequence). The CDR3 sequence is 13 residues long. In nucleotides, the CDR3 is TGTGCCAGCAGCCCTCGACAGGGCACTGAAGCTTTCTTT. Its protein product is CASSPRQGTEAFF.

J is TRBJ2-3 and V is TRBV7-8, with 12 bases fitting TRBD2. The V segment lost 5 bases and the J segment 4 bases; nucleotides outside the gene matches: 7. The length of the CDR3 is 16 residues. CDR1 SGHVS and CDR2 FQNEAQ come from the germline V gene. CDR3 sequence reads: CASSQPTSGSPDTQYF. The DNA of the CDR3 is TGTGCCAGCAGCCAACCGACTAGCGGGAGTCCAGATACGCAGTATTTT.

The chain links TRBV6-6 to TRBJ1-1; 10 bases match TRBD1. CDR3 size: 14 residues. Losses at the gene ends were 5 bases for V and 4 bases for J; bases not matched to a gene: 4. Germline V gene data show CDR1 as MNHNY and CDR2 as SVGAGI (reference sequence). This CDR3 is CASSPRTGGTEAFF. The CDR3 DNA reads as TGTGCCAGCAGTCCCCGGACAGGGGGCACTGAAGCTTTCTTT.